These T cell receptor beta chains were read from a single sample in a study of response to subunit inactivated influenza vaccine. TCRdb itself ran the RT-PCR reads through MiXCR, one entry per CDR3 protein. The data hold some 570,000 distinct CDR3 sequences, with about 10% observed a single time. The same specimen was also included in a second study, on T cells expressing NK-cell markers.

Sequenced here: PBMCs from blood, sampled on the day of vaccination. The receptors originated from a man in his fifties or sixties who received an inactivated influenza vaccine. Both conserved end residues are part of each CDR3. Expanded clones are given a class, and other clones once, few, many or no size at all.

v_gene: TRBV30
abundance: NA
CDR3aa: CAWSAGLNYGYTF

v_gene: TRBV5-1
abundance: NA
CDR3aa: CASSRDRAEETQYF

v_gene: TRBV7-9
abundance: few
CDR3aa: CASSEGLQKYEQYF

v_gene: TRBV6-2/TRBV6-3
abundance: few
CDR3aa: CASSYDSGGADEQFF

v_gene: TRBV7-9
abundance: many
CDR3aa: CASSLGDRGLREQYF

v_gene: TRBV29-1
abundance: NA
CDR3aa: CSVGQGATDTQYF

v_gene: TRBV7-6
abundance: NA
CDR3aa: CASSTYRGSYEQYF

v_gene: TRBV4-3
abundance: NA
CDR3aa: CASSQDIQGNTEAFF

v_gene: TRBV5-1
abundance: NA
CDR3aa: CASRPYTVPPNTEAFF

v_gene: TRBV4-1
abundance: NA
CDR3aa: CASSQQLLPMSNQPQHF

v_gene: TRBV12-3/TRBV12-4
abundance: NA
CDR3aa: CASSLGPMGSYNEQFF

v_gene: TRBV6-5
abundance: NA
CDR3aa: CASSYVLDWTGELFF

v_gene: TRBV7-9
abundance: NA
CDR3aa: CASSEGVRAYTGELFF

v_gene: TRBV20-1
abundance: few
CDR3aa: CSARDLLTYEQYF

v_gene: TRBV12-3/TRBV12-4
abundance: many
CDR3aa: CASSFSRGGRNEQFF

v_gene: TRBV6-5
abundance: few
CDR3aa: CASSYSYRINEQYF

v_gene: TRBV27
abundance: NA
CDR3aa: CASTRAPNTGELFF

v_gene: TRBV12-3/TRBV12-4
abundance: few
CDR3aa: CASSLRGTVSYEQYF

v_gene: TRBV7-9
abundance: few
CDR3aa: CASSSPDRQTVGYTF

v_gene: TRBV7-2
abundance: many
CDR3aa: CASSPTAGEYNEQFF

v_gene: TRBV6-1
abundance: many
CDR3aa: CASSEGSLEAFF

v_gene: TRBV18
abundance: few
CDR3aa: CASSPIIGTLEEGQYF

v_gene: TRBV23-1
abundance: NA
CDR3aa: CASRLPGTREEGGGIEQFF

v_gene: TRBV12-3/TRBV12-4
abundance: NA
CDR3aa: CASSLRQIGMYTDTQYF

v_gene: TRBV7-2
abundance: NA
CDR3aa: CASSATLDTGELFF

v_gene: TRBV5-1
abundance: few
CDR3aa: CASSSLFPGSSTDTQYF

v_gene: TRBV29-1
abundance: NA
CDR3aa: CSVEGSGANVLTF

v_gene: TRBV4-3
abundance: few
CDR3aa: CASSQDVRGGPIEQFF

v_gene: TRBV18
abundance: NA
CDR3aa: CATAIGLAMEEQFF

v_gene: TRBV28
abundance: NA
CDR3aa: CASSLFGDTQYF

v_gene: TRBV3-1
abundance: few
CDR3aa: CASSQDRVAGANVLTF

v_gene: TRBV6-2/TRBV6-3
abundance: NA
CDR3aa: CASSHSRGQGLYEQYF

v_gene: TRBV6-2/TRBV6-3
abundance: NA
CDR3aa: CASNQDRAIQYF

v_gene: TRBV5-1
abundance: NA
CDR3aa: CASRGITDTQYF

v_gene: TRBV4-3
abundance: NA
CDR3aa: CASSQLLLAVSYNEQFF

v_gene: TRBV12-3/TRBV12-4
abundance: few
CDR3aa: CASSFSQPKDTQYF

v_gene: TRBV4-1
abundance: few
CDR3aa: CASSQVVRGGQPQHF

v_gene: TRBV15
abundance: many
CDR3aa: CATSRSNAEQYF

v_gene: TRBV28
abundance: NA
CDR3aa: CASSRGGYANTGELFF

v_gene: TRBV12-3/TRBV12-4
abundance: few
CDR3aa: CASSVQGSVGYTF

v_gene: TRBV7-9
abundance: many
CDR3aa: CASTGRSRNTEAFF

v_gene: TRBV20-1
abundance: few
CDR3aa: CSASRTGQETQYF

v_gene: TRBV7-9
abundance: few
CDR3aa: CASSLYPGVGETQYF

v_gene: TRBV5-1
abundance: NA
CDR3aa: CASSLEGTGVPLETQYF

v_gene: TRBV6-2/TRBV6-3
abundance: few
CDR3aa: CASSYSRGRTSPLHF

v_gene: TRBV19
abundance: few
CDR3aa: CASQDGSGNQPQHF

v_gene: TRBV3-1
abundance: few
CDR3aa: CASSPHDYSETQYF

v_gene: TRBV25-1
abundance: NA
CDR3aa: CASSEWRGRANEQFF

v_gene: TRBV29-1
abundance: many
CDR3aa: CSVESTPESTDTQYF

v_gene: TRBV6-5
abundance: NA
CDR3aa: CASSYSTGGGDEQFF